The rows below give T cell receptor beta chains drawn from one sample of a study of brain T cells in children with intractable seizures. Measured with immunoSEQ multiplex PCR; TCRdb has only the in-frame clones, and not every one. The sample lists around 100,000 clones, 94% occurring once. The sequences come from peripheral blood, collected at surgery. Receptors originate from a boy in the first two years of life with hemimegalencephaly and intractable seizures. CDR3s include the opening cysteine and the closing phenylalanine or tryptophan. The order of the fields is V gene, clone size, J gene, D gene, CDR3 protein, CDR3 DNA. D genes are given only for firm matches. Size is stated for part of the rows, as once, few or many counts, or as a class when the clone is expanded.

TRBV4-1	.	TRBJ2-7	.	CASSQGRATGTGLYEQYF	TGCGCCAGCAGCCAAGGTAGGGCGACCGGGACCGGCCTCTACGAGCAGTACTTC
TRBV9	.	TRBJ2-1	TRBD2	CASSVKLAGQFDNEQFF	TGTGCCAGCAGCGTAAAACTAGCGGGACAATTTGACAATGAGCAGTTCTTC
TRBV6-2/TRBV6-3	.	TRBJ2-1	TRBD2	CASSPGASGRAFPYNEQFF	TGTGCCAGCAGCCCCGGGGCTAGCGGGAGGGCCTTCCCCTACAATGAGCAGTTCTTC
TRBV7-3	.	TRBJ2-3	.	CASSLRGADTQYF	TGTGCCAGCAGCTTACGCGGCGCAGATACGCAGTATTTT
TRBV4-3	.	TRBJ2-7	.	CASSQDVASHEQYF	TGCGCCAGCAGCCAAGATGTAGCTTCCCACGAGCAGTACTTC
TRBV9	.	TRBJ1-2	.	CASSSQPQGRNGYTF	TGTGCCAGCAGCTCCCAACCTCAGGGGAGGAATGGCTACACCTTC
TRBV28	.	TRBJ2-7	.	CASTPGGQYEQYF	TGTGCCAGCACCCCCGGGGGACAATACGAGCAGTACTTC
TRBV28	.	TRBJ2-1	.	CASSLFYYNEQFF	TGTGCCAGCAGTTTATTTTACTACAATGAGCAGTTCTTC
TRBV11-2	.	TRBJ2-7	TRBD2	CASSLTSGGYEQYF	TGTGCCAGCAGCCTCACGTCGGGAGGGTACGAGCAGTACTTC
TRBV6-2/TRBV6-3	.	TRBJ2-2	.	CASSQQRNTGELFF	TGTGCCAGCAGTCAACAGCGGAACACCGGGGAGCTGTTTTTT
TRBV28	.	TRBJ2-7	.	CASSFNLWTYEQYF	TGTGCCAGCAGTTTTAATTTATGGACCTACGAGCAGTACTTC
TRBV2	.	TRBJ1-2	TRBD1	CASTPFGQGAKGYTF	TGTGCCAGCACTCCCTTCGGACAGGGGGCTAAAGGCTACACCTTC
TRBV3-1/TRBV3-2	.	TRBJ1-2	.	CASSHEGGYTF	TGTGCCAGCAGCCATGAGGGCGGCTACACCTTC
TRBV25-1	.	TRBJ2-7	TRBD1	CASCRDRGRGAGGPPKYF	TGTGCCAGCTGTAGGGACAGGGGGCGCGGGGCGGGAGGCCCTCCCAAGTACTTC
TRBV7-3	medium-sized	TRBJ1-3	.	CASSLTFSGNTIYF	TGTGCCAGCAGCTTAACGTTCTCTGGAAACACCATATATTTT
TRBV6-5	.	TRBJ1-6	.	CASNLETNSPLHF	TGTGCCAGCAATTTGGAGACCAATTCACCCCTCCACTTT
TRBV15	.	TRBJ2-3	.	CATSRPRPGADTQYF	TGTGCCACCAGCAGGCCTCGGCCGGGAGCAGATACGCAGTATTTT
TRBV28	.	TRBJ1-6	.	CASTPMRGDQSPLHF	TGTGCCAGCACCCCGATGCGTGGGGATCAGTCACCCCTCCACTTT